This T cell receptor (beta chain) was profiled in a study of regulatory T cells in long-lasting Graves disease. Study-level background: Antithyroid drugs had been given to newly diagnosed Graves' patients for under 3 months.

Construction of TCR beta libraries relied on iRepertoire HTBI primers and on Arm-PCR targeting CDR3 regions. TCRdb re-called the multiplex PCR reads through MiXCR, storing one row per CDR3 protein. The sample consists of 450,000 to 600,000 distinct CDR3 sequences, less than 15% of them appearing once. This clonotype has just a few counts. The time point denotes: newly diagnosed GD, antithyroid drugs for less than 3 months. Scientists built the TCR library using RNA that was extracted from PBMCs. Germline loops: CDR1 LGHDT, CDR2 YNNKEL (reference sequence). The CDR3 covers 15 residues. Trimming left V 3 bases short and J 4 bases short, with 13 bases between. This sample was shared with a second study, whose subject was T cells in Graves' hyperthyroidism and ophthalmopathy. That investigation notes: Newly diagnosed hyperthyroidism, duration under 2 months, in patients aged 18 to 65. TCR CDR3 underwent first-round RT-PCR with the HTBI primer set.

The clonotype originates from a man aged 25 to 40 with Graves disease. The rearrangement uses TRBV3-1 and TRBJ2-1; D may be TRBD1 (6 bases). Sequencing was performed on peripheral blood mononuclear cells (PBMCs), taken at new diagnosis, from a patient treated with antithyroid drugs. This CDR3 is CASSHFIGQYNEQFF. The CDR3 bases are TGTGCCAGCAGCCATTTTATAGGACAGTACAATGAGCAGTTCTTC.